Described below is a single TCR beta chain sequence and its context. This CDR3 comprises 14 residues. Trimming pared 2 bases from V and 1 base from J, leaving 5 bases between. Germline V gene sequence: CDR1 MNHEY, CDR2 SMNVEV (reference sequence). These data are taken from a study of PD-L1 blockade in urothelial cancer. Measured with immunoSEQ multiplex PCR; TCRdb has only the in-frame clones, and not every one. In the table there are 55,000 or so clones, under 90% of which are singletons. V gene TRBV27 combines with J gene TRBJ2-2; D remains unclear. The receptor was derived from a man aged 40-50 years with urothelial cancer. The sample consisted of PBMCs, taken around atezolizumab (anti-PD-L1) treatment. The chain's CDR3 is CASSLQVNTGELFF. The CDR3 DNA reads TGTGCCAGCAGTTTACAGGTGAACACCGGGGAGCTGTTTTTT.